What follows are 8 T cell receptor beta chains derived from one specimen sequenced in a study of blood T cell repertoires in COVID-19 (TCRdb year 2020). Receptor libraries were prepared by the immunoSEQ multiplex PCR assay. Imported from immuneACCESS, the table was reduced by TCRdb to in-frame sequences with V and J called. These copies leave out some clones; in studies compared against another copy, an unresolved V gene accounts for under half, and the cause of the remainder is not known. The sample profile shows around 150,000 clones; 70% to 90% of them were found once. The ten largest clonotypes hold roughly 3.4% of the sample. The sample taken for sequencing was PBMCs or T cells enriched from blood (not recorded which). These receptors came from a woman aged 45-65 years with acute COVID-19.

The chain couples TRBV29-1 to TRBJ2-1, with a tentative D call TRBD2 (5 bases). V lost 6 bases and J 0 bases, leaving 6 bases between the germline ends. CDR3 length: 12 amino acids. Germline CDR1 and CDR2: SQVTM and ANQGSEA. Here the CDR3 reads CSVEGSYNEQFF. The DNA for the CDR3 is TGCAGCGTCGAGGGCTCCTACAATGAGCAGTTCTTC.

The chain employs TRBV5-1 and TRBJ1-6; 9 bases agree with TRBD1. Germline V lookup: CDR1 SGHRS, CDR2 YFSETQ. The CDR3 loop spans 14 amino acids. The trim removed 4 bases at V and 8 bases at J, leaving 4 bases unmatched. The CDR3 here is CASSPRTGDSPLHF. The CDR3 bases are TGCGCCAGCAGCCCTCGGACAGGGGATTCACCCCTCCACTTT.

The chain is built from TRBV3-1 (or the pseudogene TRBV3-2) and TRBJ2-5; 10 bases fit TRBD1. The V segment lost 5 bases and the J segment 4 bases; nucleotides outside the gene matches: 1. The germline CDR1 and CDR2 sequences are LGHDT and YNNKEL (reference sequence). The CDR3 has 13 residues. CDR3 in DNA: TGTGCCAGCAGCTGGGACAGGGGAGAGACCCAGTACTTC. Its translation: CASSWDRGETQYF.

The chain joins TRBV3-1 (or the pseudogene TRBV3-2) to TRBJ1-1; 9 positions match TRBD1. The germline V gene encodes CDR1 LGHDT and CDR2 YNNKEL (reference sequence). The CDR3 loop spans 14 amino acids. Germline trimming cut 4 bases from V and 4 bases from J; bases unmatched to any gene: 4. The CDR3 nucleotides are TGTGCCAGCAGCCTTGGGACAGGGACCACTGAAGCTTTCTTT. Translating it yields CASSLGTGTTEAFF.

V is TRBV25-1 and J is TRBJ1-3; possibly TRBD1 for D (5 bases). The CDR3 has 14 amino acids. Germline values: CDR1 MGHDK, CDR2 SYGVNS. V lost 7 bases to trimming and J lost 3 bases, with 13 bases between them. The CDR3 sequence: CASNSGGSGNTIYF. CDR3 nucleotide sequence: TGTGCCAGCAACTCGGGGGGAAGTGGAAACACCATATATTTT.

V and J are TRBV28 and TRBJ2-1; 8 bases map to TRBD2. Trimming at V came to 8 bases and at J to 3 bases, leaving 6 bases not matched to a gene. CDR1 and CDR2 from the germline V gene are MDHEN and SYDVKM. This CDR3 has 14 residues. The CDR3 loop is CASRGGAGYNEQFF. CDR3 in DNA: TGTGCCAGCCGGGGGGGCGCGGGCTACAATGAGCAGTTCTTC. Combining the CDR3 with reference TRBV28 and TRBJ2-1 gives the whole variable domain DVKVTQSSRYLVKRTGEKVFLECVQDMDHENMFWYRQDPGLGLRLIYFSYDVKMKEKGDIPEGYSVSREKKERFSLILESASTNQTSMYLCASRGGAGYNEQFFGPGTRLTVL.

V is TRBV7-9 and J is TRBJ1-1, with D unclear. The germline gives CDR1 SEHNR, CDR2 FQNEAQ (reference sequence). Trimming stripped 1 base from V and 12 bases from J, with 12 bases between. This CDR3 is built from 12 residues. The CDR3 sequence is CASSLEERQTFF. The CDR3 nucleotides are TGTGCCAGCAGCTTAGAAGAGCGGCAAACTTTCTTT. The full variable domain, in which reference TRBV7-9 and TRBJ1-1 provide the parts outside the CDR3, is DTGVSQNPRHKITKRGQNVTFRCDPISEHNRLYWYRQTLGQGPEFLTYFQNEAQLEKSRLLSDRFSAERPKGSFSTLEIQRTEQGDSAMYLCASSLEERQTFFGQGTRLTVV.

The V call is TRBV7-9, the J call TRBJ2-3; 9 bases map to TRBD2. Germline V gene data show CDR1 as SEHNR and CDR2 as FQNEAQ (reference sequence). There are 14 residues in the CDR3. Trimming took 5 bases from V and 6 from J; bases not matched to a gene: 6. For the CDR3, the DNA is TGTGCCAGCAGCCTAAGCGGGAGGTATGATACGCAGTATTTT. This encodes CASSLSGRYDTQYF. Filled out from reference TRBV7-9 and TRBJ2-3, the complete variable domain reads DTGVSQNPRHKITKRGQNVTFRCDPISEHNRLYWYRQTLGQGPEFLTYFQNEAQLEKSRLLSDRFSAERPKGSFSTLEIQRTEQGDSAMYLCASSLSGRYDTQYFGPGTRLTVL.